This is a list of T cell receptor beta chains from one sample in a study of cytomegalovirus exposure and HLA in healthy donors. Data came from immunoSEQ multiplex PCR; TCRdb stores just in-frame clones and leaves some out. Of 40,000 to 45,000 clones detected, 50% to 55% appear once; the ten largest clones hold roughly an eighth. Sequences were obtained from PBMCs. The receptor set was obtained from a human donor in good health. The CDR3 runs from the conserved cysteine through the conserved F or W. A D gene is named only where the DNA matches it firmly. The listing skips clone size in some rows; elsewhere it reads once, few, many or a size class.

TRBJ1-1	once	TRBD1	TRBV18	CASSPLPISGQGGGGATEAFF	TGTGCCAGCTCACCACTGCCTATTTCCGGACAGGGGGGCGGGGGAGCGACTGAAGCTTTCTTT
TRBJ2-2	NA	TRBD2	TRBV7-2	CASRLVAGVTGELFF	TGTGCCAGCAGGCTTGTAGCGGGGGTAACCGGGGAGCTGTTTTTT
TRBJ1-4	NA	TRBD1	TRBV10-3	CATQTGEDEKLFF	TGTGCCACCCAAACAGGGGAGGATGAAAAACTGTTTTTT
TRBJ2-1	few	NA	TRBV7-8	CASSLELGTSYNEQFF	TGTGCCAGCAGCTTGGAACTAGGGACTTCCTACAATGAGCAGTTCTTC
TRBJ2-1	few	NA	TRBV5-4	CASSLTINEQFF	TGTGCCAGCAGCTTGACTATAAATGAGCAGTTCTTC
TRBJ2-2	NA	TRBD2	TRBV7-9	CASSLGQGGKAGELFF	TGTGCCAGCAGCTTAGGCCAGGGAGGGAAGGCCGGGGAGCTGTTTTTT
TRBJ1-6	few	NA	TRBV28	CASSYISSSYNSPLHF	TGTGCCAGCAGTTATATTAGTAGCTCCTATAATTCACCCCTCCACTTT
TRBJ2-2	few	TRBD1	TRBV2	CASSGTGGWTGELFF	TGTGCCAGCAGTGGGACAGGGGGATGGACCGGGGAGCTGTTTTTT
TRBJ1-1	NA	NA	TRBV19	CASSRGGDRNTEAFF	TGTGCCAGTAGTAGGGGGGGCGATCGGAACACTGAAGCTTTCTTT
TRBJ2-4	NA	TRBD2	TRBV7-3	CASSLTPPLAGGLIAKNIQYF	TGTGCCAGCAGCTTAACCCCCCCACTAGCGGGGGGCCTAATAGCCAAAAACATTCAGTACTTC
TRBJ2-5	NA	TRBD2	TRBV4-2	CASSQETSGQETQYF	TGTGCCAGCAGCCAAGAGACTAGCGGCCAAGAGACCCAGTACTTC
TRBJ2-7	NA	NA	TRBV6-5	CASSYREPSYEQYF	TGTGCCAGCAGTTACCGAGAGCCGAGCTACGAGCAGTACTTC
TRBJ1-5	few	NA	TRBV15	CATSRGGLGQPQHF	TGTGCCACCAGCAGAGGGGGGCTGGGACAGCCCCAGCATTTT
TRBJ2-7	NA	TRBD1	TRBV7-9	CASSPGQGLTYEQYF	TGTGCCAGCAGCCCAGGACAGGGGTTGACCTACGAGCAGTACTTC
TRBJ2-1	NA	NA	TRBV19	CASSIVRQHNEQFF	TGTGCCAGTAGTATTGTTAGACAGCACAATGAGCAGTTCTTC
TRBJ2-7	once	NA	TRBV7-8	CASSQPTGPYEQYF	TGTGCCAGCAGTCAGCCCACAGGGCCCTACGAGCAGTACTTC
TRBJ2-5	few	TRBD2	TRBV10-3	CAISEASGRAGETQYF	TGTGCCATCAGTGAAGCCTCCGGGAGGGCCGGGGAGACCCAGTACTTC
TRBJ1-1	NA	NA	TRBV18	CASSPPVGARGTEAFF	TGTGCCAGCTCACCACCGGTGGGGGCCCGAGGTACTGAAGCTTTCTTT
TRBJ1-2	NA	NA	TRBV11-2	CASSQRGGYGYTF	TGTGCCAGCAGTCAACGGGGGGGCTATGGCTACACCTTC
TRBJ2-2	NA	TRBD2	TRBV30	CAWSGTSGRPGTGELFF	TGTGCCTGGAGCGGAACTAGCGGGAGGCCGGGAACCGGGGAGCTGTTTTTT